This T cell receptor (beta chain) originates from a study of molecular identifiers for immune sequencing clone quantification. Study-wide points: Over 98% of CMV-specific effector molecules, but under 1% of naive ones, were in clones above 20 copies.

In the sort, naive CD8 T cells were defined as CD8+CD4-CCR7+CD45RA+. This clonotype was recorded many times. The antigen is not known. TCRdb called the PCR reads again in MiXCR, with one record for every CDR3 protein. The table includes 40,000 to 45,000 distinct CDR3 sequences, roughly 18% detected once. The CDR3 runs to 14 residues. Trimming took 5 bases from V and 2 from J, leaving 8 bases between them. The germline V gene encodes CDR1 SGDLS and CDR2 YYNGEE. This clonotype originated in a human donor in good health. Some libraries in this study had Jurkat cell RNA spiked in. The specimen sequenced was naive CD8+ T cells from blood, with Jurkat cell RNA spiked in. Specified subset: FACS-sorted CD8+CD4-CCR7+CD45RA+ naive T cells. The chain joins TRBV9 to TRBJ2-6, with D tentatively TRBD1 (5 bases). DNA for the CDR3: TGTGCCAGCAGTTTAGGGGCTGGGGCCAACGTCCTGACTTTC. The encoded protein is CASSLGAGANVLTF.